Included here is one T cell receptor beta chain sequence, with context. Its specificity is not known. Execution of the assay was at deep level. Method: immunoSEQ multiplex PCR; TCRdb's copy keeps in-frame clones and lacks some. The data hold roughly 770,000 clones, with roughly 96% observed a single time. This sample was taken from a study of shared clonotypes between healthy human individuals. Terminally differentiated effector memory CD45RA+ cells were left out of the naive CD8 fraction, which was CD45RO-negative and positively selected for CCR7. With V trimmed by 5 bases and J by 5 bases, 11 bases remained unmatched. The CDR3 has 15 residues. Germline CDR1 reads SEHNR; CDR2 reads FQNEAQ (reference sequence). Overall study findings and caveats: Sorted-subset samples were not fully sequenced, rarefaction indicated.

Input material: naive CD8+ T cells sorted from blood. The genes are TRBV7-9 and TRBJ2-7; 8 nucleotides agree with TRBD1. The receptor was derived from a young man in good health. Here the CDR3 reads CASSKARGRGNEQYF. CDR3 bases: TGTGCCAGCAGCAAAGCCAGGGGGCGCGGAAACGAGCAGTACTTC. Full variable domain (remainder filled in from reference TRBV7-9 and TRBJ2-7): DTGVSQNPRHKITKRGQNVTFRCDPISEHNRLYWYRQTLGQGPEFLTYFQNEAQLEKSRLLSDRFSAERPKGSFSTLEIQRTEQGDSAMYLCASSKARGRGNEQYFGPGTRLTVT.